This record looks at one TCR beta chain sequence and its context. Antigen: not known. A second about 6 to 12 cycle PCR used barcoded and J-beta primers. Tags on each cDNA molecule came from a template-switch adaptor with 12 random nucleotides. TCRdb called the 5' RACE reads again in MiXCR, with one record for every CDR3 protein. The repertoire holds about 1,000,000 distinct CDR3 sequences, with around 45% as singletons. The data derive from a study of blood T cells in healthy people across ages. The V end lost 2 bases, the J end lost 6 bases, and 11 bases lay between the germline ends. The germline V gene has CDR1 MNHEY and CDR2 SVGAGI. The length of the CDR3 is 14 residues. General observations from the study: A conclusive naive versus antigen-experienced comparison was prevented by the unsorted PBMCs. Researchers judged that diversity estimates from one million T cells fell short of true values. The study found more naive CD4+ cells and higher diversity in long-lived than aged donors.

Sequences were obtained from blood. V and J are TRBV6-5 and TRBJ1-5; no definite D call. The clonotype originates from a woman in her sixties in good health. CDR3 region: CASSYAGSGQPQHF. The CDR3 region has the DNA TGTGCCAGCAGTTACGCAGGAAGCGGTCAGCCCCAGCATTTT.